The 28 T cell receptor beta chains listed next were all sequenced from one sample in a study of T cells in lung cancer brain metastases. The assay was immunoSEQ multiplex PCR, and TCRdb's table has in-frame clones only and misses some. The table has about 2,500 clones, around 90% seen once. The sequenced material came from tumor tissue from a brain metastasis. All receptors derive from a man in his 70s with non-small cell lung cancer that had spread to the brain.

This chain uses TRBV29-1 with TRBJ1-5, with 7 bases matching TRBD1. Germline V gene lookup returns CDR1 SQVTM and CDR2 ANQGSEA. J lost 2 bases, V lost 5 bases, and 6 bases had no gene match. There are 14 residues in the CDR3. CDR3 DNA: TGCAGCGTTAAGGGGGCGGCGGGCAATCAGCCCCAGCATTTT. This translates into CSVKGAAGNQPQHF.

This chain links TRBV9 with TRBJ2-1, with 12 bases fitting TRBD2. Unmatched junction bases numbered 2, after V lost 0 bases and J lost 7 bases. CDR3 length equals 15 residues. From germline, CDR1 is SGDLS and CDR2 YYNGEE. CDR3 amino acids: CASSVASGGGNEQFF. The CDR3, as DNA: TGTGCCAGCAGCGTAGCTAGCGGGGGGGGGAATGAGCAGTTCTTC. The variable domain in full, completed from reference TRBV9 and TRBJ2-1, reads DSGVTQTPKHLITATGQRVTLRCSPRSGDLSVYWYQQSLDQGLQFLIQYYNGEERAKGNILERFSAQQFPDLHSELNLSSLELGDSALYFCASSVASGGGNEQFFGPGTRLTVL.

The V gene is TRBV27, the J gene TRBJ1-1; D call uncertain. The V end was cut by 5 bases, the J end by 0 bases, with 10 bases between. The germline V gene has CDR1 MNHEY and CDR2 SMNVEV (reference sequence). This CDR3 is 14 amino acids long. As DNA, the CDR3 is TGTGCCAGCAGTCCGGGAACTCTGAACACTGAAGCTTTCTTT. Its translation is CASSPGTLNTEAFF.

In DNA, the CDR3 is TGTGCCAGCAGCTTAGGGACAGAGCCCTACGAGCAGTACTTC. This translates into CASSLGTEPYEQYF. The genes are TRBV7-2 and TRBJ2-7; D is perhaps TRBD1 (6 bases). Germline-derived CDR1 and CDR2 are SGHTA and FQGNSA. V was shortened by 1 base and J by 2 bases, with 9 bases between the two germline ends. The CDR3 extends over 14 amino acids.

The CDR3: CASSGTSGPSTDTQYF. The DNA of the CDR3 is TGTGCCAGCAGCGGAACTAGCGGGCCTAGCACAGATACGCAGTATTTT. The J gene is TRBJ2-3, the V gene TRBV9; TRBD2 matches at 9 bases. Germline CDR1 SGDLS, CDR2 YYNGEE. The ends lost 3 bases at V and 0 bases at J; junction bases unmatched: 5. The CDR3 contains 16 residues.

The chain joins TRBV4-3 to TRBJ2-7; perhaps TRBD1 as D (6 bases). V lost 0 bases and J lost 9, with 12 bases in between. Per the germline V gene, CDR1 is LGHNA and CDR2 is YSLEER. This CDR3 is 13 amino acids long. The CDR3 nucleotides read TGCGCCAGCAGCCAAGATCCAGGGGTGGTGCAGTACTTC. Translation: CASSQDPGVVQYF.

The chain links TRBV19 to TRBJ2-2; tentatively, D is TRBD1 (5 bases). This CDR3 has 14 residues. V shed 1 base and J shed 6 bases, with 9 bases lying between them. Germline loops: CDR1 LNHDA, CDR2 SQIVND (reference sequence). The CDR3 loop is CASSIGGRAGELFF. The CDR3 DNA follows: TGTGCCAGTAGTATAGGGGGCAGGGCCGGGGAGCTGTTTTTT.

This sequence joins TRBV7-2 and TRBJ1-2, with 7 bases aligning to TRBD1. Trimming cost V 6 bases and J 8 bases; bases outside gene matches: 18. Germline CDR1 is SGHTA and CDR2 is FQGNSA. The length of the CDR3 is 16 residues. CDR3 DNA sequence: TGTGCCAGCAGTCCTACGAGAGGGGGCTCGGGACGCGGCTACACCTTC. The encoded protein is CASSPTRGGSGRGYTF.

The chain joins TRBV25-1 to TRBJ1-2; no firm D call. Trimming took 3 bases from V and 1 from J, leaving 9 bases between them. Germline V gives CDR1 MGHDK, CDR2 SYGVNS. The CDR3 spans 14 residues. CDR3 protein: CASSEDPHNYGYTF. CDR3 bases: TGTGCCAGCAGTGAGGACCCCCATAACTATGGCTACACCTTC.

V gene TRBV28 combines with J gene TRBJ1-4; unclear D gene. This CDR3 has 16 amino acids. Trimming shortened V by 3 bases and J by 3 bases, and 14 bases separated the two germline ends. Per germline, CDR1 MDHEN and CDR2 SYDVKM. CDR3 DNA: TGTGCCAGCAGTTTGGCTAACCTCGGGCCTAATGAAAAACTGTTTTTT. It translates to CASSLANLGPNEKLFF.

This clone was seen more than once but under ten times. The CDR3 reads CASSQDNYNEQFF. The DNA of the CDR3 is TGCGCCAGCAGCCAAGATAACTACAATGAGCAGTTCTTC. The genes are TRBV4-1 and TRBJ2-1, with D unclear. In germline, CDR1 is MGHRA, CDR2 YSYEKL. The CDR3 is 13 residues long. The ends were cut back, 0 bases at V and 3 bases at J, with 3 bases in the middle.

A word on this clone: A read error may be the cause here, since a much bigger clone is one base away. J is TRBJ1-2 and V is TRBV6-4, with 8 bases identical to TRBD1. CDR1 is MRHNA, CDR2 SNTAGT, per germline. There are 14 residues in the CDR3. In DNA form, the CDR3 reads TGTACCAGCAGTTCGACAGGGGACAACTATGGCTACACCTTC. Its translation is CTSSSTGDNYGYTF.

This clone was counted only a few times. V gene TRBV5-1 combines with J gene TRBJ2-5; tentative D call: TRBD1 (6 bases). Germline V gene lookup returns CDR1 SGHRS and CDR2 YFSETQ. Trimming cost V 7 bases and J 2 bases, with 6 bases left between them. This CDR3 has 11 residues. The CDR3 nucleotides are TGCGCCAGCGGACAGCAAGAGACCCAGTACTTC. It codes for CASGQQETQYF.

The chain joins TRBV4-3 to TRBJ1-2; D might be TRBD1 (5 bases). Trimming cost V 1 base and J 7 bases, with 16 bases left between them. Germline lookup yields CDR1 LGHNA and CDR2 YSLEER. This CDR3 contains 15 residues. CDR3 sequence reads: CASSQGRRGVLGYTF. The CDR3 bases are TGCGCCAGCAGCCAAGGGAGGAGAGGGGTCCTTGGCTACACCTTC.

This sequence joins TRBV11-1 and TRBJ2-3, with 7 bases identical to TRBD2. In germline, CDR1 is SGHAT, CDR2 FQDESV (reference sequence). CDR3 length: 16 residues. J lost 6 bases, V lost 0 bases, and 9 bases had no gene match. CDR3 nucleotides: TGTGCCAGCAGCTTAGCCAGCGGGAATTATCTCGATACGCAGTATTTT. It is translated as CASSLASGNYLDTQYF.

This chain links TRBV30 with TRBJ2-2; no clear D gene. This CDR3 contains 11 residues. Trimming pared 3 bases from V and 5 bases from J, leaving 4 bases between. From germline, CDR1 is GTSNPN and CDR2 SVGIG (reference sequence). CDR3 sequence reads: CAWSKTGELFF. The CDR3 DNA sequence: TGTGCCTGGAGCAAAACCGGGGAGCTGTTTTTT.

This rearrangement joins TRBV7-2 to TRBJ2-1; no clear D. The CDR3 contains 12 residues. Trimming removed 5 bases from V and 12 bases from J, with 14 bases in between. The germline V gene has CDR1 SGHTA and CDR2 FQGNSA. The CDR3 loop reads CASSPDRFGQFF. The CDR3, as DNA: TGTGCCAGCAGCCCAGATAGGTTTGGGCAGTTCTTC.

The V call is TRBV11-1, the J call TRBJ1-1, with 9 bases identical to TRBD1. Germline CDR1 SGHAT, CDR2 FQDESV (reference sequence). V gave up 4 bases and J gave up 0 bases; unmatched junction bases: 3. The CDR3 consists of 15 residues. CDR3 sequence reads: CASSSRQGVNTEAFF. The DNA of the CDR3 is TGTGCCAGCAGCTCCCGACAGGGGGTGAACACTGAAGCTTTCTTT.

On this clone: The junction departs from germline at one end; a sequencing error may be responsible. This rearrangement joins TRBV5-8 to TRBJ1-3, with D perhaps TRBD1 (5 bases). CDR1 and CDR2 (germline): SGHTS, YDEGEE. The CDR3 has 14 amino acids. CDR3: CASNRQYSGNTIYF. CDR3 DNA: TGTGCCAGCAACCGACAGTACTCTGGAAACACTATATATTTT.

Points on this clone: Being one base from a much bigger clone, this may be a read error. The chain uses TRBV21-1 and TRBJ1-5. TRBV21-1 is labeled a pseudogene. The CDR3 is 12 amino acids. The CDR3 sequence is CASTDSNQPQHF. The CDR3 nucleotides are TGTGCCAGCACCGATAGCAATCAGCCCCAGCATTTT.

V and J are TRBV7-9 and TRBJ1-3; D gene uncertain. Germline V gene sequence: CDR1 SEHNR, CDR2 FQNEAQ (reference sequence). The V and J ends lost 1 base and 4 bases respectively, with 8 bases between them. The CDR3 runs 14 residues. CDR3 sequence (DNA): TGTGCCAGCAGCTTAGACAACCAGGGAAACACCATATATTTT. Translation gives CASSLDNQGNTIYF.

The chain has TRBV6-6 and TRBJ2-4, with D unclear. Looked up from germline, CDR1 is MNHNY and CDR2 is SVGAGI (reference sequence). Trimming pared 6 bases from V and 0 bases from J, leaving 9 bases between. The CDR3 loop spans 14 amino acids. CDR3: CASSNRLAKNIQYF. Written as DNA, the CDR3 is TGTGCCAGCAGCAACCGTCTAGCCAAAAACATTCAGTACTTC.

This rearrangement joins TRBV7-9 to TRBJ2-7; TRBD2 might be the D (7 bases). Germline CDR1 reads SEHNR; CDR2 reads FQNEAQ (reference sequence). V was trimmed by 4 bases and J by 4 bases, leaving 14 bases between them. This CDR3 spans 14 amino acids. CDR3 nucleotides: TGTGCCAGCAGCTCATGGGGGGGCGGTTACGAGCAGTACTTC. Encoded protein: CASSSWGGGYEQYF. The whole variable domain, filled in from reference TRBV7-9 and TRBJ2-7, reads DTGVSQNPRHKITKRGQNVTFRCDPISEHNRLYWYRQTLGQGPEFLTYFQNEAQLEKSRLLSDRFSAERPKGSFSTLEIQRTEQGDSAMYLCASSSWGGGYEQYFGPGTRLTVT.

The CDR3 region has the DNA TGTGCCAGCAGCCCCGGGGCTAGCTCCTACAATGAGCAGTTCTTC. It encodes CASSPGASSYNEQFF. The J gene is TRBJ2-1, the V gene TRBV5-4, with D perhaps TRBD1 or TRBD2 (5 bases each). The germline V and J ends were trimmed by 4 bases and 0 bases, with 11 bases remaining between them. The germline V gene has CDR1 SGHNT and CDR2 YYREEE (reference sequence). This CDR3 comprises 15 residues.

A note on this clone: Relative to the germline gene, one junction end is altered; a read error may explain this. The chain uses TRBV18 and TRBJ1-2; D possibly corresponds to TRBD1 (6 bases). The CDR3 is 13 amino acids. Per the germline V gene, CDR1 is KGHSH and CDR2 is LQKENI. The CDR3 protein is CASSPSGDNGYTF. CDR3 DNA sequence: TGTGCCAGTTCACCCTCAGGGGATAATGGCTACACCTTT.

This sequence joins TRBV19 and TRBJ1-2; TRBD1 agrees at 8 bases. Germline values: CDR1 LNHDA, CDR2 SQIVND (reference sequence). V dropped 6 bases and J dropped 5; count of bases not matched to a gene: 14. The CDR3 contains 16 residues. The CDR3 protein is CASSDFPGQDNYGYTF. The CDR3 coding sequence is TGTGCCAGTAGCGATTTTCCGGGACAGGATAATTATGGCTACACCTTC.

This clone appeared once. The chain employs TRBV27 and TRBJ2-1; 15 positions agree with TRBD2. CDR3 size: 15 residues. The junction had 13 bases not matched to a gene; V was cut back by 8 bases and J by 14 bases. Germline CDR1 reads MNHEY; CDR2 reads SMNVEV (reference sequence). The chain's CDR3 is CASRRTSGGAPGEFF. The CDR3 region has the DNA TGTGCCAGCCGACGGACTAGCGGGGGGGCCCCCGGGGAGTTCTTC.

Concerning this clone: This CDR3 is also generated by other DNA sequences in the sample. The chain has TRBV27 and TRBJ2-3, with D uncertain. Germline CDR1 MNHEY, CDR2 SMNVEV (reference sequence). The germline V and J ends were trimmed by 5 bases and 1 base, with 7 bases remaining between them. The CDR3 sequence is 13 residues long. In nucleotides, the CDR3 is TGTGCCAGCAGTCTCCTTGGCACAGATACGCAGTATTTT. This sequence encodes CASSLLGTDTQYF.